This entry lists 29 T cell receptor beta chains sequenced from one sample in a study of cytomegalovirus exposure and HLA in healthy donors. Amplification used 60 Vbeta primers and 13 Jbeta primers. Sequenced by immunoSEQ multiplex PCR; TCRdb stores in-frame clones only, minus some. There are about 170,000 clones in the sample; about four fifths occur only once, and more than 1.3% lies in the top ten. Sequenced material: PBMCs. The source of these receptors is a girl aged 5 to 17 in good health and CMV-seropositive.

The rearrangement uses TRBV18 and TRBJ1-2, with D unclear. From germline, CDR1 is KGHSH and CDR2 LQKENI. V was trimmed by 3 bases and J by 4 bases, leaving 15 bases between them. This CDR3 is built from 15 residues. The CDR3 sequence: CASSPFREAIYGYTF. Written as DNA, the CDR3 is TGTGCCAGCTCACCTTTCCGTGAGGCGATCTATGGCTACACCTTC.

This CDR3 is CASSLGPTTDYSNQPQHF. The CDR3 nucleotides read TGCGCCAGCAGCTTGGGACCGACAACTGACTATAGCAATCAGCCCCAGCATTTT. V usage is TRBV5-1 and J usage is TRBJ1-5, with D unclear. Between the trimmed V and J ends, which lost 0 bases and 0 bases, there was a span of 16 bases. This CDR3 comprises 18 residues. Looked up from germline, CDR1 is SGHRS and CDR2 is YFSETQ.

V usage is TRBV7-9 and J usage is TRBJ2-1, with a tentative D call TRBD2 (6 bases). CDR3 length: 16 amino acids. The V gene's germline CDR1 is SEHNR and CDR2 FQNEAQ (reference sequence). Trimming shortened V by 5 bases and J by 5 bases, and 19 bases separated the two germline ends. CDR3 residues: CASSSNPGTPDNEQFF. For the CDR3, the DNA is TGTGCCAGCAGCAGCAACCCCGGGACTCCCGACAATGAGCAGTTCTTC.

The J gene is TRBJ1-4, the V gene TRBV18; D possibly corresponds to TRBD1 (5 bases). From germline, CDR1 is KGHSH and CDR2 LQKENI. V was pared by 6 bases and J by 6 bases, with 14 bases between. This CDR3 spans 14 amino acids. CDR3 in amino acids: CASSPGAGDEKLFF. CDR3 bases: TGTGCCAGCTCGCCCGGGGCGGGAGATGAAAAACTGTTTTTT.

Only a few counts were recorded for this clone. The chain couples TRBV5-1 to TRBJ2-5; possibly TRBD1 for D (6 bases). With 7 bases removed from V and 5 bases from J, the gap between germline ends came to 27 bases. The CDR3 covers 17 residues. Per the germline V gene, CDR1 is SGHRS and CDR2 is YFSETQ. CDR3 DNA sequence: TGCGCCAGCGGGGCCGGGACGCAGGGGACATCGGGGGAGACCCAGTACTTC. Amino acids: CASGAGTQGTSGETQYF. The full variable domain, with the rest looked up from reference TRBV5-1 and TRBJ2-5, is KAGVTQTPRYLIKTRGQQVTLSCSPISGHRSVSWYQQTPGQGLQFLFEYFSETQRNKGNFPGRFSGRQFSNSRSEMNVSTLELGDSALYLCASGAGTQGTSGETQYFGPGTRLLVL.

J is TRBJ2-6 and V is TRBV28; 9 bases fit TRBD1. With V trimmed by 4 bases and J by 0 bases, 10 bases remained unmatched. The CDR3 consists of 19 residues. CDR1 is MDHEN, CDR2 SYDVKM, per germline. In DNA form, the CDR3 reads TGTGCCAGCAGTTCGGCCCCGGGACAGGGCCGCTCTGGGGCCAACGTCCTGACTTTC. Translation: CASSSAPGQGRSGANVLTF.

The rearrangement links TRBV6-5 to TRBJ1-1; 7 bases are a match to TRBD1. CDR3 length equals 14 residues. V lost 7 bases to trimming and J lost 0 bases; unmatched junction nucleotides: 5. The germline gives CDR1 MNHEY, CDR2 SVGAGI. CDR3 in amino acids: CASKRDRVNTEAFF. Written as DNA, the CDR3 is TGTGCCAGCAAGAGAGACAGGGTGAACACTGAAGCTTTCTTT.

This clone is a singleton in its sample. The CDR3 spells CASSLGAGVTDTQYF. In nucleotides, the CDR3 is TGTGCCAGCAGCTTAGGGGCAGGGGTTACAGATACGCAGTATTTT. The V call is TRBV7-9, the J call TRBJ2-3, with D perhaps matching TRBD1 (6 bases). The V and J ends lost 1 base and 3 bases respectively, with 11 bases between them. Germline lookup yields CDR1 SEHNR and CDR2 FQNEAQ (reference sequence). The CDR3 is 15 amino acids. The full variable domain, with the rest looked up from reference TRBV7-9 and TRBJ2-3, is DTGVSQNPRHKITKRGQNVTFRCDPISEHNRLYWYRQTLGQGPEFLTYFQNEAQLEKSRLLSDRFSAERPKGSFSTLEIQRTEQGDSAMYLCASSLGAGVTDTQYFGPGTRLTVL.

The V gene is TRBV27, the J gene TRBJ2-1, with no clear D. The germline gives CDR1 MNHEY, CDR2 SMNVEV (reference sequence). The CDR3 is made up of 13 amino acids. V lost 2 bases to trimming and J lost 4 bases, with 6 bases between them. The CDR3 here is CASSLARYNEQFF. CDR3 coding DNA: TGTGCCAGCAGTTTAGCCAGGTACAATGAGCAGTTCTTC.

The rearrangement links TRBV10-3 to TRBJ2-7; 11 nucleotides align to TRBD2. Germline lookup yields CDR1 ENHRY and CDR2 SYGVKD. Trimming cost V 2 bases and J 1 base; bases outside gene matches: 4. The CDR3 totals 16 residues. CDR3 amino acids: CAISEPGTSGSYEQYF. The CDR3 coding sequence is TGTGCCATCAGTGAGCCAGGGACTAGCGGTTCCTACGAGCAGTACTTC.

The chain has TRBV28 and TRBJ1-5; 8 positions agree with TRBD1. CDR1 and CDR2 from the germline V gene are MDHEN and SYDVKM. After removal of 4 bases from V and 6 bases from J, the junction contained 8 bases not matched to a gene. This CDR3 contains 15 residues. CDR3 sequence (DNA): TGTGCCAGCAGTTCCGGGACAGGCGGATTTCAGCCCCAGCATTTT. It is translated as CASSSGTGGFQPQHF.

This rearrangement joins TRBV6-1 to TRBJ2-5; 7 bases match TRBD1. The CDR3 runs 15 residues. Germline V gene lookup returns CDR1 MNHNS and CDR2 SASEGT. With V trimmed by 2 bases and J by 2 bases, 5 bases remained unmatched. The chain's CDR3 is CASSELSGGQETQYF. CDR3 in DNA: TGTGCCAGCAGTGAACTCTCAGGGGGTCAAGAGACCCAGTACTTC.

The gene calls are TRBV7-9 and TRBJ2-3, with no clear D. The CDR3 extends over 14 amino acids. Germline values: CDR1 SEHNR, CDR2 FQNEAQ (reference sequence). Trimming took 5 bases from V and 0 from J, leaving 9 bases between them. The CDR3 region has the DNA TGTGCCAGCAGCCCCGGTATTAGCACAGATACGCAGTATTTT. Translated, it gives CASSPGISTDTQYF.

The rearrangement uses TRBV27 and TRBJ2-3; 12 nucleotides align to TRBD2. The CDR3 runs 16 residues. After removal of 8 bases from V and 2 bases from J, the junction contained 8 bases not matched to a gene. The germline gives CDR1 MNHEY, CDR2 SMNVEV (reference sequence). CDR3 region: CASRVTSGGSTDTQYF. The CDR3 DNA reads TGTGCCAGCCGTGTGACTAGCGGGGGTTCCACAGATACGCAGTATTTT.

The rearrangement joins TRBV30 to TRBJ2-7, with 8 positions matching TRBD1. With V trimmed by 0 bases and J by 2 bases, 9 bases remained unmatched. CDR3 size: 16 residues. The V gene's germline CDR1 is GTSNPN and CDR2 SVGIG (reference sequence). The CDR3: CAWSVIRGRETYEQYF. The DNA of the CDR3 is TGTGCCTGGAGTGTAATCAGGGGGCGGGAAACCTACGAGCAGTACTTC.

The gene calls are TRBV7-2 and TRBJ2-7; D is possibly TRBD2 (7 bases). The CDR3 consists of 15 residues. In germline, CDR1 is SGHTA, CDR2 FQGNSA. Trimming cost V 6 bases and J 4 bases, with 19 bases left between them. CDR3 in amino acids: CASSPLGGGLYEQYF. The CDR3 DNA reads as TGTGCCAGCAGTCCCCTCGGCGGGGGCCTTTACGAGCAGTACTTC.

This chain connects TRBV29-1 to TRBJ2-1; 7 bases map to TRBD2. Germline assignment: CDR1 SQVTM and CDR2 ANQGSEA. V trimming: 4 bases; J trimming: 9 bases; junction bases outside the gene matches: 6. The CDR3 sequence is 12 residues long. The DNA for the CDR3 is TGCAGCGTTGTTTTCGCGGGAGCTGAGCAGTTCTTC. Translated: CSVVFAGAEQFF.

This chain uses TRBV18 with TRBJ2-3; 9 nucleotides match TRBD1. Trimming removed 6 bases from V and 3 bases from J; junction bases left unmatched: 4. Germline V gene sequence: CDR1 KGHSH, CDR2 LQKENI. CDR3 size: 14 residues. The CDR3 region has the DNA TGTGCCAGCTCGCCCGGACAGGGGACAGATACGCAGTATTTT. Its translation: CASSPGQGTDTQYF.

J is TRBJ2-5 and V is TRBV5-3; no clear D gene. TRBV5-3 is treated as an ORF (open reading frame) with a function not yet certain. The V and J ends lost 4 bases and 3 bases respectively, with 10 bases between them. There are 13 residues in the CDR3. The chain's CDR3 is CARSVRSKETQYF. Written as DNA, the CDR3 is TGTGCCAGAAGCGTTCGGAGTAAAGAGACCCAGTACTTC.

This chain joins TRBV28 and TRBJ1-1, with D tentatively TRBD1 (6 bases). CDR1 MDHEN and CDR2 SYDVKM come from the germline V gene. V was trimmed by 6 bases and J by 0 bases, leaving 11 bases between them. The CDR3 is 14 residues long. The DNA for the CDR3 is TGTGCCAGCAGCTGGGACATTCTGAACACTGAAGCTTTCTTT. This translates into CASSWDILNTEAFF.

This clone was seen just once. This chain connects TRBV19 to TRBJ1-1; D possibly corresponds to TRBD1 (5 bases). The CDR3 length is 12 residues. The ends were cut back, 3 bases at V and 6 bases at J, with 8 bases in the middle. Germline values: CDR1 LNHDA, CDR2 SQIVND (reference sequence). The CDR3 loop is CASSIRGAEAFF. The CDR3 nucleotides are TGTGCCAGTAGTATTAGGGGCGCTGAAGCTTTCTTT.

The chain joins TRBV7-3 to TRBJ1-2; 10 bases are shared with TRBD1. With 2 bases clipped from V and 7 bases from J, the junction kept 7 bases outside the gene matches. This CDR3 has 15 amino acids. CDR1 is SGHTA and CDR2 is FQGTGA in the germline V gene. CDR3 sequence (DNA): TGTGCCAGCAGCTTAGGACAGGGGGAACTTTTTGGCTACACCTTC. This translates into CASSLGQGELFGYTF. Together with reference TRBV7-3 and TRBJ1-2, the CDR3 gives the full variable domain: GAGVSQTPSNKVTEKGKYVELRCDPISGHTALYWYRQSLGQGPEFLIYFQGTGAADDSGLPNDRFFAVRPEGSVSTLKIQRTERGDSAVYLCASSLGQGELFGYTFGSGTRLTVV.

This clone was seen a few times. The chain has TRBV25-1 and TRBJ2-7; 10 nucleotides match TRBD1. The CDR3 runs to 15 residues. In germline, CDR1 is MGHDK, CDR2 SYGVNS. V gave up 4 bases and J gave up 1 base; unmatched junction bases: 4. The CDR3 sequence is CASSAKDRGSYEQYF. DNA for the CDR3: TGTGCCAGCAGTGCAAAGGACAGGGGGTCCTACGAGCAGTACTTC.

This clone was picked up one time. The genes are TRBV9 and TRBJ2-1; D is uncertain. Germline-derived CDR1 and CDR2 are SGDLS and YYNGEE. Trimming removed 0 bases from V and 0 bases from J, with 10 bases in between. This CDR3 spans 16 amino acids. DNA for the CDR3: TGTGCCAGCAGCGTAGTAGCATTCAACTCCTACAATGAGCAGTTCTTC. Protein: CASSVVAFNSYNEQFF. Filled out from reference TRBV9 and TRBJ2-1, the complete variable domain reads DSGVTQTPKHLITATGQRVTLRCSPRSGDLSVYWYQQSLDQGLQFLIQYYNGEERAKGNILERFSAQQFPDLHSELNLSSLELGDSALYFCASSVVAFNSYNEQFFGPGTRLTVL.

The V and J genes are TRBV5-1 and TRBJ2-7; tentative D call: TRBD2 (6 bases). V shed 0 bases and J shed 7 bases, with 14 bases lying between them. From germline, CDR1 is SGHRS and CDR2 YFSETQ. This CDR3 has 14 amino acids. The CDR3 spells CASSLDRPGVEQYF. The CDR3 DNA is TGCGCCAGCAGCTTGGACAGGCCGGGGGTTGAGCAGTACTTC.

The V gene is TRBV18, the J gene TRBJ2-7; D remains ambiguous. The CDR3 contains 13 residues. Germline V gene sequence: CDR1 KGHSH, CDR2 LQKENI. V was trimmed by 3 bases and J by 1 base, leaving 7 bases between them. The CDR3 region is CASSPASSYEQYF. The CDR3 bases are TGTGCCAGCTCACCGGCCAGTTCCTACGAGCAGTACTTC.

This clone has only a few counts. The rearrangement joins TRBV6-1 to TRBJ1-4; TRBD1 matches 8 bases. V was pared by 1 base and J by 7 bases, with 2 bases of the junction left unmatched. There are 14 residues in the CDR3. Germline assignment: CDR1 MNHNS and CDR2 SASEGT. The CDR3 sequence is CASSEGRGREKLFF. The CDR3, as DNA: TGTGCCAGCAGTGAAGGCAGGGGGCGTGAAAAACTGTTTTTT.

This chain joins TRBV7-6 and TRBJ2-5; D gene ambiguous. From germline, CDR1 is SGHVS and CDR2 FNYEAQ. CDR3 length: 15 amino acids. V lost 1 base, J lost 4 bases, and 13 bases lay in between. The CDR3 coding sequence is TGTGCCAGCAGCTTAGGGGCAGGATACGGAGAGACCCAGTACTTC. Translation gives CASSLGAGYGETQYF. Full variable domain (remainder filled in from reference TRBV7-6 and TRBJ2-5): GAGVSQSPRYKVTKRGQDVALRCDPISGHVSLYWYRQALGQGPEFLTYFNYEAQQDKSGLPNDRFSAERPEGSISTLTIQRTEQRDSAMYRCASSLGAGYGETQYFGPGTRLLVL.

The chain has TRBV19 and TRBJ2-5; weak D call: TRBD2 (5 bases). In germline, CDR1 is LNHDA, CDR2 SQIVND (reference sequence). The CDR3 has 12 residues. Between the trimmed V and J ends, which lost 7 bases and 0 bases, there was a span of 6 bases. The CDR3 nucleotides read TGTGCCAGTAACGGGGACCAAGAGACCCAGTACTTC. Translation gives CASNGDQETQYF. Full variable domain (rest looked up from reference TRBV19 and TRBJ2-5): DGGITQSPKYLFRKEGQNVTLSCEQNLNHDAMYWYRQDPGQGLRLIYYSQIVNDFQKGDIAEGYSVSREKKESFPLTVTSAQKNPTAFYLCASNGDQETQYFGPGTRLLVL.